This T cell receptor (beta chain) was found in a study of shared clonotypes between healthy human individuals. Trimming left V 0 bases short and J 4 bases short, with 12 bases between. CDR1 is LNHNV and CDR2 is YYDKDF in the germline V gene (reference sequence). This CDR3 is 15 amino acids long. The repertoire was sequenced with immunoSEQ multiplex PCR; TCRdb's copy has only in-frame clones and lacks some. The sample holds 1.5 million to 1.9 million clones; around 98% are singletons and the top ten take less than 0.55%. To note about this clone: The sample holds other DNA sequences that translate to the same CDR3.

The rearrangement uses TRBV15 and TRBJ1-2, with TRBD1 as a possible D gene (6 bases). Sequencing was performed on naive CD4+ T cells sorted from blood. Subset: CD45RA+ positively selected. The source of this sequence is a man aged 25-45 years in good health. This CDR3 reads CATSRDPGGGYGYTF. DNA for the CDR3: TGTGCCACCAGCAGAGATCCGGGAGGGGGCTATGGCTACACCTTC.